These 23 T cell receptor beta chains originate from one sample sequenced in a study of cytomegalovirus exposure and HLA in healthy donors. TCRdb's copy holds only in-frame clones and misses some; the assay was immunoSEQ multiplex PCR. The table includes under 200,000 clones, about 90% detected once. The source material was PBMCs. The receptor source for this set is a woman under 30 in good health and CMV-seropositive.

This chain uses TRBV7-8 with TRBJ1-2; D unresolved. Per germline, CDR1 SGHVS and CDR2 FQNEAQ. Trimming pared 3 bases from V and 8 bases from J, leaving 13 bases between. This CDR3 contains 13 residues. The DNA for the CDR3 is TGTGCCAGCAGCTTCCGGACGGCGGGAGGCTACACCTTC. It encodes CASSFRTAGGYTF.

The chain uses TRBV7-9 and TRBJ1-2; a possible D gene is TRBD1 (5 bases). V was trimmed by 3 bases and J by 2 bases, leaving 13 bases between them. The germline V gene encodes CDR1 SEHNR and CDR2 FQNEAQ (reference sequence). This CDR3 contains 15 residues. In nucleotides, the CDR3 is TGTGCCAGCAGCTTGCGTAAGGGGATCAACTATGGCTACACCTTC. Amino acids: CASSLRKGINYGYTF.

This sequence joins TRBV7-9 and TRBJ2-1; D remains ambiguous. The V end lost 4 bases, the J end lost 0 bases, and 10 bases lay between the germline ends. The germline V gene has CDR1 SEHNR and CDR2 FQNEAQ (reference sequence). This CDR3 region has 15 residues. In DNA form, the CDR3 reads TGTGCCAGCAGCTCCGACTGGAGCTCCTACAATGAGCAGTTCTTC. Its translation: CASSSDWSSYNEQFF.

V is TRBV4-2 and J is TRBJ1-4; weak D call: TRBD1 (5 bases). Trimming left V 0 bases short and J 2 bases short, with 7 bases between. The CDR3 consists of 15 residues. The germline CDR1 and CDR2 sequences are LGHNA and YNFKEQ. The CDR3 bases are TGTGCCAGCAGCCAAGATGGGGGGACTAATGAAAAACTGTTTTTT. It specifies CASSQDGGTNEKLFF.

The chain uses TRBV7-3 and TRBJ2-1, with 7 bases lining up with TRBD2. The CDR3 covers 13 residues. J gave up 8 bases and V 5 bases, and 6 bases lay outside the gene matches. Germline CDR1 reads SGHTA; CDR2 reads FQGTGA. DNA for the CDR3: TGTGCCAGCAGCCCAGGACTAGAGCATGAGCAGTTCTTC. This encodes CASSPGLEHEQFF.

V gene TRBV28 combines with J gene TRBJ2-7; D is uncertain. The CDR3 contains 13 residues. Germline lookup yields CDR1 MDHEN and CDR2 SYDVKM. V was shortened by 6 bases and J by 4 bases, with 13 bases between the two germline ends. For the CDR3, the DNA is TGTGCCAGCAGCCCCAGAAGATATTACGAGCAGTACTTC. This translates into CASSPRRYYEQYF.

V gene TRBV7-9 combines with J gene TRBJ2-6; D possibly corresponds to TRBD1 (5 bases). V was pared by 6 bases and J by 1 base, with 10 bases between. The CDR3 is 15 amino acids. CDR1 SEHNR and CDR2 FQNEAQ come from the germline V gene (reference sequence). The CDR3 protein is CASSIAGSGANVLTF. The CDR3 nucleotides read TGTGCCAGCAGTATAGCAGGGTCTGGGGCCAACGTCCTGACTTTC.

This CDR3 reads CSVQDTGNQPQHF. CDR3 bases: TGCAGCGTCCAGGACACTGGAAATCAGCCCCAGCATTTT. The rearrangement links TRBV29-1 to TRBJ1-5, with D maybe TRBD1 (5 bases). V lost 6 bases, J lost 4 bases, and 13 bases lay in between. The CDR3 consists of 13 residues. Per the germline V gene, CDR1 is SQVTM and CDR2 is ANQGSEA.

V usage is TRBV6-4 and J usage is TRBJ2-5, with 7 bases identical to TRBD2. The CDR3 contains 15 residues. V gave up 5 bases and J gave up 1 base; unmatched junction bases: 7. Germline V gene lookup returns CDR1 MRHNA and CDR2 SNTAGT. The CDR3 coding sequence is TGTGCCAGCAGTCGGTCCAGCGGGGCCCAAGAGACCCAGTACTTC. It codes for CASSRSSGAQETQYF.

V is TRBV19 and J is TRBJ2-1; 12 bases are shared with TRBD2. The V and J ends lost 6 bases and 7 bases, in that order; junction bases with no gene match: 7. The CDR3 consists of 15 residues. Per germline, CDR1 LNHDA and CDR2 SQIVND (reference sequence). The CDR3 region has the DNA TGTGCCAGTAGCCATCCGGGACTAGCGGGTAATGAGCAGTTCTTC. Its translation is CASSHPGLAGNEQFF.

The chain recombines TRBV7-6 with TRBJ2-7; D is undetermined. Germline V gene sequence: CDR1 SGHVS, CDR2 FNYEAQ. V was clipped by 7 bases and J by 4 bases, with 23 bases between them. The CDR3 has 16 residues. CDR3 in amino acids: CASTFSRLLSFYEQYF. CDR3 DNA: TGTGCCAGCACCTTCAGCAGGTTACTTTCTTTTTACGAGCAGTACTTC.

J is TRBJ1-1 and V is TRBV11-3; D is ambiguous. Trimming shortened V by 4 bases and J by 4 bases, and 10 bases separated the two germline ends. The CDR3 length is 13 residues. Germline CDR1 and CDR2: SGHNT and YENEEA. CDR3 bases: TGTGCCAGCAGCTCGGTCGATGGCACTGAAGCTTTCTTT. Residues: CASSSVDGTEAFF.

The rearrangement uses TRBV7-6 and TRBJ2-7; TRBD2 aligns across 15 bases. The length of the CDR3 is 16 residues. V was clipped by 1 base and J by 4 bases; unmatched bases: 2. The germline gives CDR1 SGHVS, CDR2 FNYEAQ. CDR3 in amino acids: CASSLGTSGGAYEQYF. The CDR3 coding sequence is TGTGCCAGCAGCTTAGGGACTAGCGGGGGGGCATACGAGCAGTACTTC.

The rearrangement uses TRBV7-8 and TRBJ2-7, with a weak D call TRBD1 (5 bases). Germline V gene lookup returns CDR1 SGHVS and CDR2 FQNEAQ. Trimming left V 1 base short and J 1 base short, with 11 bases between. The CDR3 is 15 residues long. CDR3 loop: CASSLDPGFSYEQYF. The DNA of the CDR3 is TGTGCCAGCAGCTTAGATCCAGGGTTTTCCTACGAGCAGTACTTC.

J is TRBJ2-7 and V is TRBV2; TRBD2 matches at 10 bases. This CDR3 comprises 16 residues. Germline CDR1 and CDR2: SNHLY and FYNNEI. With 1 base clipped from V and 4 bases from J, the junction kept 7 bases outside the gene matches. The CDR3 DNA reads TGTGCCAGCAGTGAAGGGCTAGCGGGAGCCGATTACGAGCAGTACTTC. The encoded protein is CASSEGLAGADYEQYF. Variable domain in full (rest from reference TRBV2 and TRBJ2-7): EPEVTQTPSHQVTQMGQEVILRCVPISNHLYFYWYRQILGQKVEFLVSFYNNEISEKSEIFDDQFSVERPDGSNFTLKIRSTKLEDSAMYFCASSEGLAGADYEQYFGPGTRLTVT.

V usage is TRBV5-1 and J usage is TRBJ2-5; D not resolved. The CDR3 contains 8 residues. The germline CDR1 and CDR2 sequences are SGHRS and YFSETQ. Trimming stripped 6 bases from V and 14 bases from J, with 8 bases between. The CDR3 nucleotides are TGCGCCAGCAACTTCTTTTACTTC. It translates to CASNFFYF.

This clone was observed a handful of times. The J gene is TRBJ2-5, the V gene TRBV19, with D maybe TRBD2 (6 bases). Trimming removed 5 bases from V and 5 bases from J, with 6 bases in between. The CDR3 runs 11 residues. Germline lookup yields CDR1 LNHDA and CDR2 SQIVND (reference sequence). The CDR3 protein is CASSRGETQYF. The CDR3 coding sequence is TGTGCCAGTAGTCGGGGGGAGACCCAGTACTTC.

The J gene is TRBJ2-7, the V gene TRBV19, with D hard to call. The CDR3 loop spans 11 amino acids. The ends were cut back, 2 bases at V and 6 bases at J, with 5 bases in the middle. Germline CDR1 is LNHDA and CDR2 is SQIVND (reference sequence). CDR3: CASSIRSEQYF. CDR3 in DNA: TGTGCCAGTAGTATACGGAGCGAGCAGTACTTC.

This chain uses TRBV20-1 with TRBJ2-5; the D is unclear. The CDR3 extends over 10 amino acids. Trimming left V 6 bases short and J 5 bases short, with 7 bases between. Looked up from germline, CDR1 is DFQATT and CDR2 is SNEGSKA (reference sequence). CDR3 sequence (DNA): TGCAGTGCCCAACAGGAGACCCAGTACTTC. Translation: CSAQQETQYF.

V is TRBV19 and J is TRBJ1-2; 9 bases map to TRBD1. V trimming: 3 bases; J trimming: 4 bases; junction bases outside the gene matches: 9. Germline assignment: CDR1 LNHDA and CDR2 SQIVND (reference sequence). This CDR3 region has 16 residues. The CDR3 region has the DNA TGTGCCAGTAGTATGGGCGGACAGGGGATTACCTATGGCTACACCTTC. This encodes CASSMGGQGITYGYTF.

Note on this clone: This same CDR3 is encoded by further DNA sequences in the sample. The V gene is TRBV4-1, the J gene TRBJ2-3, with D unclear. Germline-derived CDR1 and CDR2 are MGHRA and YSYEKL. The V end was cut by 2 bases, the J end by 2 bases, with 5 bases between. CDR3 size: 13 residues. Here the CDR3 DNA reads TGCGCCAGCAGCCAAACAGCCACAGATACGCAGTATTTT. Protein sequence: CASSQTATDTQYF.

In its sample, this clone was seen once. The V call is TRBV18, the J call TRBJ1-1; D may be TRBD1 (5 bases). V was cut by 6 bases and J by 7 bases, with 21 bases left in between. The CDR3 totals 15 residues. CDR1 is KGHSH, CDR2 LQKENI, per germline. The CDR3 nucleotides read TGTGCCAGCTCCCGCGGGGCCGGGACTAGGGGTGAAGCTTTCTTT. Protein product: CASSRGAGTRGEAFF.

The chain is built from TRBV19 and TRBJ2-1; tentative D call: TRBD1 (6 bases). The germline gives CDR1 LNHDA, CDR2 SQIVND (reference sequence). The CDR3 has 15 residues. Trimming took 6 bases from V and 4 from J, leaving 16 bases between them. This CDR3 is CASSAQGETYNEQFF. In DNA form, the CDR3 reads TGTGCCAGTAGCGCACAGGGTGAAACATACAATGAGCAGTTCTTC. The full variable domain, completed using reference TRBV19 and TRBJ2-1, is DGGITQSPKYLFRKEGQNVTLSCEQNLNHDAMYWYRQDPGQGLRLIYYSQIVNDFQKGDIAEGYSVSREKKESFPLTVTSAQKNPTAFYLCASSAQGETYNEQFFGPGTRLTVL.